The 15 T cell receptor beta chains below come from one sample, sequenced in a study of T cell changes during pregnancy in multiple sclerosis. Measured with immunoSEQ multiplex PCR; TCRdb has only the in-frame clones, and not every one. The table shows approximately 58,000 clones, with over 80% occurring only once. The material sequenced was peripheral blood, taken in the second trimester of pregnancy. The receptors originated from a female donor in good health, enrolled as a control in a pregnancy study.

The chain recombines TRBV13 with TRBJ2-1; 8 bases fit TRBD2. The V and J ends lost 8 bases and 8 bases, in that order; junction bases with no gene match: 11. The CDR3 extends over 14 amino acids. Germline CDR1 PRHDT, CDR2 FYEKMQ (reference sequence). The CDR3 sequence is CASAPRGGRDEQFF. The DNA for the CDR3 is TGTGCCAGCGCCCCACGGGGGGGCAGGGATGAGCAGTTCTTC.

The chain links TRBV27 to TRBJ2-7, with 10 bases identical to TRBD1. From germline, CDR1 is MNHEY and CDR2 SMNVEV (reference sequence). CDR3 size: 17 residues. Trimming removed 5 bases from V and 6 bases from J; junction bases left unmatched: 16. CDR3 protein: CASSPLPGTGVWSEQYF. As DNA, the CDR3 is TGTGCCAGCAGTCCTCTTCCGGGGACAGGGGTTTGGAGCGAGCAGTACTTC.

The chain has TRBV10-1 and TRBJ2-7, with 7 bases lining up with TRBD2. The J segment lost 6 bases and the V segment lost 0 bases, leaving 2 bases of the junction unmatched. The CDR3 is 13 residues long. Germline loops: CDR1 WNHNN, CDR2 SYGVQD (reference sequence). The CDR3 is CASSESGGAEQYF. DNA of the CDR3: TGCGCCAGCAGTGAGTCGGGAGGGGCCGAGCAGTACTTC.

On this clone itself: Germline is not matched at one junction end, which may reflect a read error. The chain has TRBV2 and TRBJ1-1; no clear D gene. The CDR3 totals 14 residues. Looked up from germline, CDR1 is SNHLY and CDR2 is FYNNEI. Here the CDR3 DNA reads TGTGCCAGCAGGGAAGGCAGTATGGACACTGAAGCTTTCTTT. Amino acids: CASREGSMDTEAFF.

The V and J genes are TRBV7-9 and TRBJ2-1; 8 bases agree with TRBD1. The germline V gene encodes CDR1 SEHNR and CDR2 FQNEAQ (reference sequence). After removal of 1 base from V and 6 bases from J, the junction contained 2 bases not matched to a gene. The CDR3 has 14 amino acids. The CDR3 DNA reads TGTGCCAGCAGCTTAGGGACAGGGACCAATGAGCAGTTCTTC. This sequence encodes CASSLGTGTNEQFF.

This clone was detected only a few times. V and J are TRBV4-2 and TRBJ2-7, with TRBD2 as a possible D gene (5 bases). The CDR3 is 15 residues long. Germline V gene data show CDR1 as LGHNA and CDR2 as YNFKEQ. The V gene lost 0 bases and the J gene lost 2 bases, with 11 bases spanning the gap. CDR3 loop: CASSQDPSGPYEQYF. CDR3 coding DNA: TGTGCCAGCAGCCAAGATCCAAGCGGTCCCTACGAGCAGTACTTC.

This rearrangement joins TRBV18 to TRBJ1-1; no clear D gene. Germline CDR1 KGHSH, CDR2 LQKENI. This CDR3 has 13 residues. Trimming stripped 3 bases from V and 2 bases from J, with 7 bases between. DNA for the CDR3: TGTGCCAGCTCACCCGACTTCAACACTGAAGCTTTCTTT. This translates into CASSPDFNTEAFF.

Written as DNA, the CDR3 is TGTGCTGAACAGCAAGGTGCCCAGGGGTTGAGCGAGCAGTACTTC. Its protein product is CAEQQGAQGLSEQYF. The chain combines TRBV21-1 with TRBJ2-7; the tabulated D call, TRBD1, remains unverified against the DNA. TRBV21-1 is marked as a pseudogene. This CDR3 contains 15 residues.

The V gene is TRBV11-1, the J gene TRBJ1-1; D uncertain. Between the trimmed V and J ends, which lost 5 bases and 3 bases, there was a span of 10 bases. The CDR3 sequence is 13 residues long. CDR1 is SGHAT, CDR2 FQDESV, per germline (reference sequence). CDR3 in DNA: TGTGCCAGCAGCGTACGACAAGACACTGAAGCTTTCTTT. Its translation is CASSVRQDTEAFF.

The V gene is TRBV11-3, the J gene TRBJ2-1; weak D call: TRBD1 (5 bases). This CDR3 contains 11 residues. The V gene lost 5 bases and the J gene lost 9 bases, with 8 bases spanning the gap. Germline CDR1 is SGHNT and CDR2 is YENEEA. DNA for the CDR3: TGTGCCAGCAGCCGCCAGGGTGAGCAGTTCTTC. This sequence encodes CASSRQGEQFF. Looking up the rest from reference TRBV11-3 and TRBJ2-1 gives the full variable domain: EAGVVQSPRYKIIEKKQPVAFWCNPISGHNTLYWYLQNLGQGPELLIRYENEEAVDDSQLPKDRFSAERLKGVDSTLKIQPAELGDSAVYLCASSRQGEQFFGPGTRLTVL.

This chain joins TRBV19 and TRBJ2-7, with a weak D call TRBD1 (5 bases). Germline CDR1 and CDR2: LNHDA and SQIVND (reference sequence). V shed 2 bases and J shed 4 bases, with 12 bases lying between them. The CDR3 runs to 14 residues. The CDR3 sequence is CASSIRLQGYEQYF. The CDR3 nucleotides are TGTGCCAGTAGTATACGACTCCAGGGATACGAGCAGTACTTC.

CDR3 residues: CASSLGGLKNIQYF. CDR3 DNA sequence: TGTGCCAGCAGCTTAGGGGGGCTCAAAAACATTCAGTACTTC. The chain links TRBV7-6 to TRBJ2-4, with D perhaps matching TRBD1 (6 bases). V was pared by 1 base and J by 3 bases, with 7 bases between. CDR3 size: 14 residues. Germline V gives CDR1 SGHVS, CDR2 FNYEAQ.

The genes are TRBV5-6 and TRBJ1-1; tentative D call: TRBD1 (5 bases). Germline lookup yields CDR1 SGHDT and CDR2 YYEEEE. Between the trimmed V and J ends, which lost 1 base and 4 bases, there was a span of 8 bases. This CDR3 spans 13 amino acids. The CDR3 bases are TGTGCCAGCAGCTTGATGCAGGGCACTGAAGCTTTCTTT. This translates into CASSLMQGTEAFF.

CDR3 sequence reads: CAKAGTGAWEQFF. The CDR3 DNA reads as TGTGCCAAAGCCGGGACAGGGGCCTGGGAGCAGTTCTTC. The chain combines TRBV19 with TRBJ2-1, with TRBD1 matching over 10 bases. This CDR3 is 13 amino acids long. Germline values: CDR1 LNHDA, CDR2 SQIVND (reference sequence). Trimming at V came to 10 bases and at J to 10 bases, leaving 10 bases not matched to a gene.

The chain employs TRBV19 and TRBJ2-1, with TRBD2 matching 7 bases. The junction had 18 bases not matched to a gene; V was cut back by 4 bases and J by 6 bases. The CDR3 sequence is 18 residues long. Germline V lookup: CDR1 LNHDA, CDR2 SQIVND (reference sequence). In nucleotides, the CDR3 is TGTGCCAGTAGTAAGCCCGGTTTTAGGGCGGGAGAAGGCAATGAGCAGTTCTTC. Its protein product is CASSKPGFRAGEGNEQFF.